This is a list of T cell receptor beta chains from one sample in a study of CD8+CD57+ T cells in acquired aplastic anemia. TCRdb re-analysed the reads in MiXCR, keeping a single row per CDR3 protein. Among 200,000 to 250,000 distinct CDR3 sequences listed, approximately 57% were seen once. The sample consisted of sorted CD4+, CD8+, or CD8+CD57+ T cells (not recorded which) from PBMCs. Source of these receptors: a human donor in good health. Each CDR3 is given with its conserved first and last residue. Each record gives: V gene, CDR3 protein.

TRBV20-1	CSASGLAGPGTDTQYF
TRBV10-2	CASTWSGDTDTQYF
TRBV15	CATSRDRGGQPQHF
TRBV29-1	CSVDVGSTDTQYF
TRBV7-2	CPSSRTGGNQPQHF
TRBV29-1	CSATEGGYEQYF
TRBV19	CASSITGQKSPLHF
TRBV15	CATSREQGARGTEAFF
TRBV9	CASSVSGPNTEAFF
TRBV6-5	CASSYSTNTGELFF
TRBV2	CASRKDRAQYF
TRBV5-1	CASSASDNSYEQYF
TRBV12-3/TRBV12-4	CASSPSWLPQETQYF
TRBV5-1	CASSLTGRNTEAFF
TRBV29-1	CSVGAVAQVVNEQFF
TRBV5-8	CASSPSIGTSWNEQFF
TRBV10-3	CAITDRAGETQYF
TRBV4-1	CASSLGDTYEQYF
TRBV7-3	CASSLDRADTQYF
TRBV7-9	CASSLGQGEATDTQYF
TRBV7-8	CASRRGTDTQYF
TRBV25-1	CASSAPGTVQETQYF
TRBV7-9	CASSLGGTAAYNYGYTF
TRBV9	CASSVSGTGVPEAFF
TRBV7-8	CASSIRQAYTEAFF
TRBV2	CASSPMTASPGGYTF
TRBV7-9	CASSLGDRGGPEAFF
TRBV27	CASSRSRVNYGYTF
TRBV7-9	CASSEPGFDYGYTF
TRBV2	CASSELSYGYTF